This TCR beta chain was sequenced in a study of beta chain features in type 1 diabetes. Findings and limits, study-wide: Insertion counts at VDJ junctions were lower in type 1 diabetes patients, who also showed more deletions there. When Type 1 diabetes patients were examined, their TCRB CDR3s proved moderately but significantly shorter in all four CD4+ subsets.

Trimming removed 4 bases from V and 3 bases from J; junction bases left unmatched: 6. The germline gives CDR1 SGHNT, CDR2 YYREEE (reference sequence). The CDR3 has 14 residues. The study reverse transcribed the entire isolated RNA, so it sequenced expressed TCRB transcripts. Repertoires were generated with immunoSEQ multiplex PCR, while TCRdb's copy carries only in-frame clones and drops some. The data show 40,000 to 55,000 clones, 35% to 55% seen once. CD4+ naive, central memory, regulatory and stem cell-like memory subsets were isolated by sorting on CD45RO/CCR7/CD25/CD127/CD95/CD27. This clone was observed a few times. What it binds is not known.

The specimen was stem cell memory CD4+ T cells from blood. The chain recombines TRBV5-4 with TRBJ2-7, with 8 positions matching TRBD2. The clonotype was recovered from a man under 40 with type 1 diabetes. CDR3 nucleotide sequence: TGTGCCAGCAGCCTAACCGGGACTAGCTACGAGCAGTACTTC. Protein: CASSLTGTSYEQYF.